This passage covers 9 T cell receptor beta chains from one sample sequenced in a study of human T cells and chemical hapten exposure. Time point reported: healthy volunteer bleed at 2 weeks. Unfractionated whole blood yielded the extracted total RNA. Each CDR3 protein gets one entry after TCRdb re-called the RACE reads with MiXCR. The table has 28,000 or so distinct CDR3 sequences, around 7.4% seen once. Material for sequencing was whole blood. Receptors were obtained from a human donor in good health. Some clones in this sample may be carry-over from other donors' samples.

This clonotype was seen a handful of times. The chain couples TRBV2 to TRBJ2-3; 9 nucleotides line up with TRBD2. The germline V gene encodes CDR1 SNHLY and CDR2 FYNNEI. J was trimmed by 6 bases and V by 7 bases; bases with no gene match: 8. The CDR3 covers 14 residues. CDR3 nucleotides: TGTGCCAGCACCAGGACTAGCGTCGAGGATACGCAGTATTTT. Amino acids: CASTRTSVEDTQYF. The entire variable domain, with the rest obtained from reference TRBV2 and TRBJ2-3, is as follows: EPEVTQTPSHQVTQMGQEVILRCVPISNHLYFYWYRQILGQKVEFLVSFYNNEISEKSEIFDDQFSVERPDGSNFTLKIRSTKLEDSAMYFCASTRTSVEDTQYFGPGTRLTVL.

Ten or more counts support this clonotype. The CDR3 reads CAWSRESPYPTYEQYF. The CDR3 DNA reads TGTGCCTGGAGTAGGGAGTCCCCATACCCCACCTACGAGCAGTACTTC. The chain couples TRBV30 to TRBJ2-7; tentative D call: TRBD2 (5 bases). The CDR3 runs 16 residues. Germline CDR1 is GTSNPN and CDR2 is SVGIG (reference sequence). V was shortened by 2 bases and J by 2 bases, with 19 bases between the two germline ends.

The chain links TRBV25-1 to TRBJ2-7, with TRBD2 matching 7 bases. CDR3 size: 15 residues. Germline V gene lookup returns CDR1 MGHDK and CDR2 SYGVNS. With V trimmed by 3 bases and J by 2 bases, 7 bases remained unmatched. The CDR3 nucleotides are TGTGCCAGCAGTGAGCTTAGCGGGCCCACCTACGAGCAGTACTTC. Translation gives CASSELSGPTYEQYF.

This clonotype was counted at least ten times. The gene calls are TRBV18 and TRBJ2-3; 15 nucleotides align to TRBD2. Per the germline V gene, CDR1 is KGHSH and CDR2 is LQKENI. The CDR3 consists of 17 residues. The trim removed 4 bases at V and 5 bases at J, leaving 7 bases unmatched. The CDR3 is CASSQGLAGGGEDTQYF. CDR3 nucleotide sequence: TGTGCCAGCTCACAGGGACTAGCGGGAGGAGGTGAAGATACGCAGTATTTT.

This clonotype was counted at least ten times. CDR3 in DNA: TGTGCCAGCACCCCCATGGGGAACACTGAAGCTTTCTTT. As protein: CASTPMGNTEAFF. V and J are TRBV4-2 and TRBJ1-1; D call uncertain. Germline-derived CDR1 and CDR2 are LGHNA and YNFKEQ. Trimming took off 7 bases at V and 1 base at J, with 10 bases between the two ends. The CDR3 runs 13 residues.

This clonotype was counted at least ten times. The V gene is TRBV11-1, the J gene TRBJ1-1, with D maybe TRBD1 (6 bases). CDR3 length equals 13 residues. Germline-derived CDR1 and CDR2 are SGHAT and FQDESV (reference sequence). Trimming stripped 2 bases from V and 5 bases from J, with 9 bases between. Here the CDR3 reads CASSLYRETEAFF. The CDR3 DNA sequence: TGTGCCAGCAGCTTATACAGGGAAACTGAAGCTTTCTTT.

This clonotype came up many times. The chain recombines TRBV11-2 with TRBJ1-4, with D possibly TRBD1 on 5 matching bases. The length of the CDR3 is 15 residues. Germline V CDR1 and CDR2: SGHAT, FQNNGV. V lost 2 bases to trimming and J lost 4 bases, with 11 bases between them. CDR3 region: CASSLNRGVNEKLFF. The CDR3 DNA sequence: TGTGCCAGCAGCTTAAACAGAGGGGTTAATGAAAAACTGTTTTTT.

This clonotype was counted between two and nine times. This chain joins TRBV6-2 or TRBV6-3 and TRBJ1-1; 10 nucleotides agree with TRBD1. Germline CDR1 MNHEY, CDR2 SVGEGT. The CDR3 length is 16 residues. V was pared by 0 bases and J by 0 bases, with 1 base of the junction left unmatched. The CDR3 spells CASSYSTGGLNTEAFF. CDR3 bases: TGTGCCAGCAGTTACTCGACAGGGGGCTTGAACACTGAAGCTTTCTTT.

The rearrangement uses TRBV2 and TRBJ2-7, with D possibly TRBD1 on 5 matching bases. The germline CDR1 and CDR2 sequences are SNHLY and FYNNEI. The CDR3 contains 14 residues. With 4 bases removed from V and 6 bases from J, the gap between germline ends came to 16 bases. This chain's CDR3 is CASSGTWGTREQYF. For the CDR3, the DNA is TGTGCCAGCAGTGGGACCTGGGGCACGCGCGAGCAGTACTTC.